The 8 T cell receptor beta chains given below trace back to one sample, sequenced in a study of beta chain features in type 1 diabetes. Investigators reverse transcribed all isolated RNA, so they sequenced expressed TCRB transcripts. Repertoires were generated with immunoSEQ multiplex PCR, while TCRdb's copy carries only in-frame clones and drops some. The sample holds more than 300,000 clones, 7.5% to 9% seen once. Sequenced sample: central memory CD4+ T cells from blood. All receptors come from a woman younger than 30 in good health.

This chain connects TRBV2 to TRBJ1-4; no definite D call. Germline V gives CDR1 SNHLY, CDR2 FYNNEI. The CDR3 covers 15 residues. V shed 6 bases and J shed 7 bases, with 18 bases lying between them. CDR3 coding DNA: TGTGCCAGCAGCCTAACCGGGTCCCCGGGTGAAAAACTGTTTTTT. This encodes CASSLTGSPGEKLFF.

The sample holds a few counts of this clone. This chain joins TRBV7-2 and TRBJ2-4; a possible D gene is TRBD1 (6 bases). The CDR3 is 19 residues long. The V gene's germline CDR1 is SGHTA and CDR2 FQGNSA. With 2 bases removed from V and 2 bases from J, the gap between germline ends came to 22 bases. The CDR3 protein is CASSLFQALGDTPKNIQYF. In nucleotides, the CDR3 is TGTGCCAGCAGCTTATTTCAAGCCTTGGGGGACACCCCCAAAAACATTCAGTACTTC.

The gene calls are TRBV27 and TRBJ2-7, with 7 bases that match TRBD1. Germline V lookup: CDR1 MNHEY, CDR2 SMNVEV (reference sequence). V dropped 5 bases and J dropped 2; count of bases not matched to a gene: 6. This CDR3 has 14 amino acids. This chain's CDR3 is CASSPRQGPYEQYF. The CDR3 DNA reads TGTGCCAGCAGTCCAAGACAGGGCCCCTACGAGCAGTACTTC.

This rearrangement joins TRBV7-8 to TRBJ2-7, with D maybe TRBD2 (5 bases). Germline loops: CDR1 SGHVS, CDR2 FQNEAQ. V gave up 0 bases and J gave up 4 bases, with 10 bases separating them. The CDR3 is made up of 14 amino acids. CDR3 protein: CASSLAGGLYEQYF. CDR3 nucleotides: TGTGCCAGCAGCTTAGCGGGCGGGTTATACGAGCAGTACTTC.

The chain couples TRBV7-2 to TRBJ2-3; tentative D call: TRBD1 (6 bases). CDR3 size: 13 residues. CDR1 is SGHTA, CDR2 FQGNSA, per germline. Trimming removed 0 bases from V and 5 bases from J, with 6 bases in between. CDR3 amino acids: CASSLAGGDTQYF. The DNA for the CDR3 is TGTGCCAGCAGCTTAGCAGGGGGAGATACGCAGTATTTT.

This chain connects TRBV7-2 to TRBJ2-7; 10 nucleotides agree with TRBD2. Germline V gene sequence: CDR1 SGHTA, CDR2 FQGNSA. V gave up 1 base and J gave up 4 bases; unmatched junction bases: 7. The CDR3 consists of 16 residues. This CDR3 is CASSLVGASGRYEQYF. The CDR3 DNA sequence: TGTGCCAGCAGCTTAGTCGGAGCTAGCGGGAGATACGAGCAGTACTTC.

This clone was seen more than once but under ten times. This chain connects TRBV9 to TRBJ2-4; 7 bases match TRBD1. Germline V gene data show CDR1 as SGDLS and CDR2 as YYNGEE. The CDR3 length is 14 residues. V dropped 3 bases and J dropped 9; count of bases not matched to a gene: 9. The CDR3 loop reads CASSAPGTDRIQYF. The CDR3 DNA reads TGTGCCAGCAGCGCGCCGGGGACAGATCGCATTCAGTACTTC.

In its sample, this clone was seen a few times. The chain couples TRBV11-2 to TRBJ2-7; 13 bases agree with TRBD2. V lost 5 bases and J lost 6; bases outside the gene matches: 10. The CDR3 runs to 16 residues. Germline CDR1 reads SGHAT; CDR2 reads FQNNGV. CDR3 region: CASSIGLAGVGSEQYF. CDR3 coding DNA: TGTGCCAGCAGCATCGGACTAGCGGGAGTTGGAAGCGAGCAGTACTTC.